The 29 T cell receptor beta chains in this list originate from one sample, sequenced in a study of cytomegalovirus exposure and HLA in healthy donors. The PCR was carried out with 60 Vbeta primers and 13 Jbeta primers. Sequencing used immunoSEQ multiplex PCR; TCRdb keeps in-frame clones, though not all of them. The data hold some 120,000 clones, with over 75% observed a single time. Sequenced sample: PBMCs. The receptors here all came from a woman aged 40 to 50 in good health and CMV-seropositive.

V and J are TRBV7-9 and TRBJ2-7; 7 nucleotides agree with TRBD2. J lost 6 bases, V lost 5 bases, and 13 bases had no gene match. Germline V gene data show CDR1 as SEHNR and CDR2 as FQNEAQ (reference sequence). The CDR3 totals 15 residues. The CDR3 protein is CASSPSSGFGGEQYF. CDR3 nucleotides: TGTGCCAGCAGCCCCTCTAGCGGTTTCGGAGGCGAGCAGTACTTC.

The DNA for the CDR3 is TGCGCCAGCAGCTTGGAGGGTAGCGGAAACCAAGAGACCCAGTACTTC. The encoded protein is CASSLEGSGNQETQYF. V is TRBV5-1 and J is TRBJ2-5; tentatively, D is TRBD2 (6 bases). The V end was cut by 0 bases, the J end by 0 bases, with 12 bases between. Germline V gene sequence: CDR1 SGHRS, CDR2 YFSETQ. This CDR3 comprises 16 residues. Combining the CDR3 with reference TRBV5-1 and TRBJ2-5 gives the whole variable domain KAGVTQTPRYLIKTRGQQVTLSCSPISGHRSVSWYQQTPGQGLQFLFEYFSETQRNKGNFPGRFSGRQFSNSRSEMNVSTLELGDSALYLCASSLEGSGNQETQYFGPGTRLLVL.

The table lists this clone with a few counts. This chain joins TRBV7-9 and TRBJ2-2, with a weak D call TRBD1 (5 bases). Germline loops: CDR1 SEHNR, CDR2 FQNEAQ (reference sequence). The CDR3 runs 15 residues. V lost 0 bases and J lost 5, with 10 bases in between. The chain's CDR3 is CASSLASGRTGELFF. DNA of the CDR3: TGTGCCAGCAGCTTAGCCTCAGGGCGAACCGGGGAGCTGTTTTTT.

The rearrangement joins TRBV2 to TRBJ2-5; D gene uncertain. Per the germline V gene, CDR1 is SNHLY and CDR2 is FYNNEI. The CDR3 totals 14 residues. Trimming took off 1 base at V and 5 bases at J, with 11 bases between the two ends. In DNA form, the CDR3 reads TGTGCCAGCAGTGAAGAACGGCTGGAGGAGACCCAGTACTTC. This codes for CASSEERLEETQYF.

Note on this clone: The germline gene is not matched at one end of the junction; a read error may be the cause. This chain joins TRBV2 and TRBJ2-5; 9 bases line up with TRBD2. CDR1 and CDR2 (germline): SNHLY, FYNNEI. The length of the CDR3 is 17 residues. As DNA, the CDR3 is TGTGCCAGCAGTGAAATGGTAGCGGGAGTATTCGGAGAGGCCCAGTACTTC. Its translation is CASSEMVAGVFGEAQYF. Full variable domain (remainder filled in from reference TRBV2 and TRBJ2-5): EPEVTQTPSHQVTQMGQEVILRCVPISNHLYFYWYRQILGQKVEFLVSFYNNEISEKSEIFDDQFSVERPDGSNFTLKIRSTKLEDSAMYFCASSEMVAGVFGEAQYFGPGTRLLVL.

The CDR3, as DNA: TGTGCCATCAGTGAGTCGACACTCCCGTTTCAGTACACCTTC. Translation: CAISESTLPFQYTF. The chain couples TRBV10-3 to TRBJ1-2, with D uncertain. V was clipped by 0 bases and J by 11 bases, with 16 bases between them. The CDR3 consists of 14 residues. From germline, CDR1 is ENHRY and CDR2 SYGVKD.

This clone has only a few counts. V gene TRBV5-8 combines with J gene TRBJ2-1, with 11 bases fitting TRBD2. Germline values: CDR1 SGHTS, CDR2 YDEGEE. The CDR3 contains 18 residues. J lost 5 bases, V lost 1 base, and 11 bases had no gene match. The CDR3 reads CASSLWWGRLAGNNEQFF. The CDR3 DNA reads TGTGCCAGCAGCTTGTGGTGGGGTCGACTAGCGGGAAACAATGAGCAGTTCTTC.

The V call is TRBV7-9, the J call TRBJ1-4; the match to TRBD1 covers 9 bases. The J segment lost 8 bases and the V segment lost 1 base, leaving 14 bases of the junction unmatched. The CDR3 contains 18 residues. Germline CDR1 and CDR2: SEHNR and FQNEAQ (reference sequence). CDR3 loop: CASSLGSGTGPRIEKLFF. In DNA, the CDR3 is TGTGCCAGCAGCTTAGGCTCCGGGACAGGGCCCAGGATAGAAAAACTGTTTTTT. Combining the CDR3 with reference TRBV7-9 and TRBJ1-4 gives the whole variable domain DTGVSQNPRHKITKRGQNVTFRCDPISEHNRLYWYRQTLGQGPEFLTYFQNEAQLEKSRLLSDRFSAERPKGSFSTLEIQRTEQGDSAMYLCASSLGSGTGPRIEKLFFGSGTQLSVL.

The CDR3 DNA reads TGCGCCAGCAGCTTGGGGGCAGGGGACCGAGGGGAGCTGTTTTTT. It yields the protein CASSLGAGDRGELFF. This chain uses TRBV5-1 with TRBJ2-2, with D possibly TRBD1 on 6 matching bases. Germline CDR1 and CDR2: SGHRS and YFSETQ. The CDR3 length is 15 residues. Trimming pared 0 bases from V and 8 bases from J, leaving 14 bases between.

The chain carries TRBV5-6 and TRBJ2-7, with 7 nucleotides matching TRBD2. Germline-derived CDR1 and CDR2 are SGHDT and YYEEEE. This CDR3 has 14 amino acids. Unmatched junction bases numbered 8, after V lost 4 bases and J lost 4 bases. The CDR3 coding sequence is TGTGCCAGCAGCCCGAGACTAGCAGAGTACGAGCAGTACTTC. Translation: CASSPRLAEYEQYF. Complete variable domain (other parts from reference TRBV5-6 and TRBJ2-7): DAGVTQSPTHLIKTRGQQVTLRCSPKSGHDTVSWYQQALGQGPQFIFQYYEEEERQRGNFPDRFSGHQFPNYSSELNVNALLLGDSALYLCASSPRLAEYEQYFGPGTRLTVT.

V and J are TRBV2 and TRBJ2-6; no reliable D call. Germline values: CDR1 SNHLY, CDR2 FYNNEI. Trimming pared 6 bases from V and 4 bases from J, leaving 7 bases between. The CDR3 spans 13 residues. CDR3 loop: CASSVQGANVLTF. The DNA of the CDR3 is TGTGCCAGCAGCGTGCAGGGGGCCAACGTCCTGACTTTC.

V is TRBV28 and J is TRBJ2-1; 11 nucleotides align to TRBD2. Unmatched junction bases numbered 4, after V lost 2 bases and J lost 4 bases. Germline CDR1 and CDR2: MDHEN and SYDVKM. CDR3 length equals 16 residues. The CDR3 DNA sequence: TGTGCCAGCAGTTTACTCCCTAGCGGGAGGTACAATGAGCAGTTCTTC. This encodes CASSLLPSGRYNEQFF.

This clone was observed a handful of times. DNA for the CDR3: TGTGCCAGTAGCCGGGATCGGACTAGCGGGAGCCTCGGGGGGGAGCTGTTTTTT. Encoded protein: CASSRDRTSGSLGGELFF. The chain combines TRBV19 with TRBJ2-2; 13 positions match TRBD2. Trimming at V came to 6 bases and at J to 8 bases, leaving 15 bases not matched to a gene. From germline, CDR1 is LNHDA and CDR2 SQIVND (reference sequence). This CDR3 has 18 residues. The complete variable domain, with remaining parts taken from reference TRBV19 and TRBJ2-2, reads DGGITQSPKYLFRKEGQNVTLSCEQNLNHDAMYWYRQDPGQGLRLIYYSQIVNDFQKGDIAEGYSVSREKKESFPLTVTSAQKNPTAFYLCASSRDRTSGSLGGELFFGEGSRLTVL.

This clone showed up just a few times. The rearrangement uses TRBV4-1 and TRBJ1-5; D is perhaps TRBD1 (6 bases). The CDR3 is 15 residues long. The V gene's germline CDR1 is MGHRA and CDR2 YSYEKL. Trimming took off 0 bases at V and 4 bases at J, with 10 bases between the two ends. The CDR3 bases are TGCGCCAGCAGCCAAGATGGCCAGGGGAATCAGCCCCAGCATTTT. Translation: CASSQDGQGNQPQHF.

The V and J genes are TRBV4-1 and TRBJ2-7, with D maybe TRBD2 (5 bases). The V end was cut by 3 bases, the J end by 0 bases, with 21 bases between. The germline CDR1 and CDR2 sequences are MGHRA and YSYEKL. CDR3 length: 18 amino acids. CDR3: CASSQATPGLGSSYEQYF. CDR3 bases: TGCGCCAGCAGCCAGGCCACCCCCGGACTGGGGAGCTCCTACGAGCAGTACTTC.

CDR3 amino acids: CATSLMRGTGELFF. CDR3 DNA sequence: TGTGCCACCAGCCTGATGAGGGGGACCGGGGAGCTGTTTTTT. The gene calls are TRBV15 and TRBJ2-2, with a tentative D call TRBD1 (6 bases). Germline V gives CDR1 LNHNV, CDR2 YYDKDF (reference sequence). Trimming removed 5 bases at V and 5 bases at J, with 12 bases between. The CDR3 is 14 residues long.

This clone was seen just once. The genes are TRBV7-5 and TRBJ1-1; the table's D call, TRBD1, was not checked against the DNA. TRBV7-5 is a listed pseudogene. This CDR3 contains 14 residues. The CDR3 coding sequence is TGTGCCAGAAGCTTAAGACAGATGAACACTGAAGCTTTCTTT. This gives the protein CARSLRQMNTEAFF.

The CDR3 spells CASSPTSGRSDTQYF. The DNA for the CDR3 is TGTGCCAGCAGCCCTACTAGCGGGAGATCAGATACGCAGTATTTT. The V call is TRBV5-4, the J call TRBJ2-3; TRBD2 aligns across 11 bases. Germline values: CDR1 SGHNT, CDR2 YYREEE (reference sequence). This CDR3 is built from 15 residues. The ends lost 4 bases at V and 4 bases at J; junction bases unmatched: 5.

The chain joins TRBV2 to TRBJ2-5; TRBD1 matches at 8 bases. The trim removed 3 bases at V and 5 bases at J, leaving 5 bases unmatched. Germline lookup yields CDR1 SNHLY and CDR2 FYNNEI. The CDR3 has 14 amino acids. This CDR3 reads CASSDSTGGETQYF. In DNA form, the CDR3 reads TGTGCCAGCAGTGACTCTACAGGGGGGGAGACCCAGTACTTC.

This clone is a singleton in its sample. This chain joins TRBV29-1 and TRBJ2-3; D is perhaps TRBD2 (5 bases). The V gene's germline CDR1 is SQVTM and CDR2 ANQGSEA. CDR3 length: 12 residues. V lost 5 bases to trimming and J lost 1 base, with 7 bases between them. The CDR3 spells CSVWTGTDTQYF. The DNA of the CDR3 is TGCAGCGTTTGGACTGGCACAGATACGCAGTATTTT.

The rearrangement uses TRBV6-6 and TRBJ2-2; D remains ambiguous. The length of the CDR3 is 15 residues. Germline V lookup: CDR1 MNHNY, CDR2 SVGAGI (reference sequence). Trimming shortened V by 4 bases and J by 5 bases, and 14 bases separated the two germline ends. In DNA form, the CDR3 reads TGTGCCAGCAGTTTCCCCCCGGTTCGGACCGGGGAGCTGTTTTTT. Amino acids: CASSFPPVRTGELFF.

This rearrangement joins TRBV27 to TRBJ2-7; tentative D call: TRBD2 (6 bases). Trimming cost V 5 bases and J 3 bases, with 14 bases left between them. CDR1 and CDR2 (germline): MNHEY, SMNVEV (reference sequence). The CDR3 runs to 14 residues. The CDR3 DNA is TGTGCCAGCAGTCTTAACGGGAGAATCTACGAGCAGTACTTC. Its protein product is CASSLNGRIYEQYF.

This clone was found a few times. V gene TRBV5-1 combines with J gene TRBJ1-1, with D maybe TRBD1 (5 bases). Germline V gene sequence: CDR1 SGHRS, CDR2 YFSETQ. The CDR3 is 15 amino acids. Trimming left V 4 bases short and J 2 bases short, with 15 bases between. CDR3 nucleotides: TGCGCCAGCAGCCCCTCGGGACTTTCTAACACTGAAGCTTTCTTT. Amino acid sequence: CASSPSGLSNTEAFF.

The chain couples TRBV4-1 to TRBJ1-2; no clear D gene. V was trimmed by 4 bases and J by 0 bases, leaving 12 bases between them. The CDR3 is 15 residues long. CDR1 and CDR2 from the germline V gene are MGHRA and YSYEKL. This chain's CDR3 is CASSLFSSSNYGYTF. CDR3 in DNA: TGCGCCAGCAGCCTTTTTTCGTCCTCTAACTATGGCTACACCTTC.

V and J are TRBV19 and TRBJ2-7, with 7 bases aligning to TRBD2. CDR1 is LNHDA, CDR2 SQIVND, per germline (reference sequence). This CDR3 has 15 amino acids. Germline trimming cut 5 bases from V and 1 base from J; bases unmatched to any gene: 8. CDR3 bases: TGTGCCAGTAGTGTGCTAGCGGATACTTCCTACGAGCAGTACTTC. Encoded protein: CASSVLADTSYEQYF.

The J gene is TRBJ1-1, the V gene TRBV13, with TRBD1 matching over 8 bases. Germline loops: CDR1 PRHDT, CDR2 FYEKMQ (reference sequence). This CDR3 is built from 14 residues. With 3 bases clipped from V and 7 bases from J, the junction kept 7 bases outside the gene matches. The CDR3 sequence is CASSFVRTGNEAFF. CDR3 in DNA: TGTGCCAGCAGCTTTGTCAGGACAGGGAATGAAGCTTTCTTT. Full variable domain (remainder filled in from reference TRBV13 and TRBJ1-1): AAGVIQSPRHLIKEKRETATLKCYPIPRHDTVYWYQQGPGQDPQFLISFYEKMQSDKGSIPDRFSAQQFSDYHSELNMSSLELGDSALYFCASSFVRTGNEAFFGQGTRLTVV.

This chain joins TRBV2 and TRBJ2-5; 9 positions agree with TRBD2. J gave up 5 bases and V 6 bases, and 10 bases lay outside the gene matches. The germline CDR1 and CDR2 sequences are SNHLY and FYNNEI. The CDR3 spans 15 residues. CDR3 sequence: CASRIRLAASETQYF. The CDR3 region has the DNA TGTGCCAGCAGAATAAGACTAGCGGCCTCCGAGACCCAGTACTTC.

A few counts support this clone. The chain is built from TRBV4-2 and TRBJ1-1, with a tentative D call TRBD1 (6 bases). V was trimmed by 5 bases and J by 0 bases, leaving 7 bases between them. Germline values: CDR1 LGHNA, CDR2 YNFKEQ. CDR3 length: 13 residues. This chain's CDR3 is CASSRTVNTEAFF. CDR3 in DNA: TGTGCCAGCAGCAGGACAGTGAACACTGAAGCTTTCTTT.

V usage is TRBV30 and J usage is TRBJ1-6; D is possibly TRBD1 (5 bases). The CDR3 length is 15 residues. CDR1 GTSNPN and CDR2 SVGIG come from the germline V gene (reference sequence). V lost 1 base, J lost 9 bases, and 16 bases lay in between. This CDR3 is CAWSEPGKGISPLHF. The CDR3 DNA reads TGTGCCTGGAGTGAACCAGGGAAGGGGATTTCACCCCTCCACTTT.